The next 27 T cell receptor beta chains were all read from a single sample in a study of immune heterogeneity within non-small cell lung tumors. Bulk tumor genomic DNA was the template, and each sample received roughly 600 ng. During surgery, several far-apart biopsies were obtained from every primary tumor. Patients underwent curative surgery for non-small cell lung cancer (untreated and newly diagnosed). With 32 V and 13 J primers, multiplex PCR amplified the TCR beta CDR3. TCRdb recomputed calls from the multiplex PCR reads with MiXCR, one row per CDR3 protein. Of some 10,000 distinct CDR3 sequences detected, 30% appear once; the ten largest clones hold roughly 8.7%. Sequenced: lung tumor tissue. The source of these receptors is a woman aged 55-70 years with non-small cell lung cancer.

This clonotype was recorded at least ten times. This chain links TRBV27 with TRBJ2-2, with no clear D. The CDR3 consists of 13 residues. Trimming stripped 2 bases from V and 2 bases from J, with 3 bases between. CDR1 MNHEY and CDR2 SMNVEV come from the germline V gene (reference sequence). For the CDR3, the DNA is TGTGCCAGCAGTTTACCTAACACCGGGGAGCTGTTTTTT. Its protein product is CASSLPNTGELFF.

As to this clonotype: An end of the junction does not agree with germline; a read error may underlie this. The gene calls are TRBV28 and TRBJ1-5; tentatively, D is TRBD1 (6 bases). The V gene's germline CDR1 is MDHEN and CDR2 SYDVKM. This CDR3 is 15 amino acids long. The CDR3 loop reads CTSSLRGAVNQPQHF. The CDR3 nucleotides are TGTACCAGCAGTCTTCGGGGGGCTGTCAATCAGCCCCAGCATTTT.

The V call is TRBV28, the J call TRBJ1-2, with D possibly matching TRBD1 (6 bases). Germline lookup yields CDR1 MDHEN and CDR2 SYDVKM. The CDR3 covers 14 residues. Trimming left V 7 bases short and J 1 base short, with 13 bases between. The CDR3 loop reads CASITTGGNYGYTF. The CDR3 coding sequence is TGTGCCAGCATTACGACAGGTGGTAACTATGGCTACACCTTC.

This chain uses TRBV10-3 with TRBJ2-3; D not resolved. Germline V gene lookup returns CDR1 ENHRY and CDR2 SYGVKD. Deletions cut 0 bases from V and 5 bases from J, with 3 bases between. CDR3 length: 12 amino acids. This chain's CDR3 is CAISESIDTQYF. In nucleotides, the CDR3 is TGTGCCATCAGTGAGTCTATAGATACGCAGTATTTT.

On this clonotype: This clone may be a read error of a much larger clone one base away. The chain joins TRBV2 to TRBJ2-2; the D is unclear. The germline V gene encodes CDR1 SNHLY and CDR2 FYNNEI. This CDR3 region has 14 residues. The V end was cut by 4 bases, the J end by 2 bases, with 8 bases between. Here the CDR3 DNA reads TGTGCCAGCAGTGGCAACAGAAACACCGGGGAGCTGTTTTTT. It yields the protein CASSGNRNTGELFF. Supplemented by reference TRBV2 and TRBJ2-2, the full variable domain reads EPEVTQTPSHQVTQMGQEVILRCVPISNHLYFYWYRQILGQKVEFLVSFYNNEISEKSEIFDDQFSVERPDGSNFTLKIRSTKLEDSAMYFCASSGNRNTGELFFGEGSRLTVL.

In its sample, this clonotype ranks as medium-sized. The rearrangement uses TRBV2 and TRBJ2-7, with TRBD2 identical over 7 bases. The length of the CDR3 is 13 residues. V trimming: 5 bases; J trimming: 2 bases; junction bases outside the gene matches: 3. CDR1 and CDR2 from the germline V gene are SNHLY and FYNNEI. This CDR3 reads CASSREVAYEQYF. The CDR3 DNA reads TGTGCCAGCAGTCGGGAGGTGGCCTACGAGCAGTACTTC.

This clonotype was seen repeatedly, ten times or more. The V and J genes are TRBV2 and TRBJ2-7; D is unclear. Germline CDR1 SNHLY, CDR2 FYNNEI. V was cut by 4 bases and J by 1 base, with 14 bases left in between. CDR3 length equals 15 residues. Here the CDR3 DNA reads TGTGCCAGCAGTGTCGCCCCTCCAAAATCCTACGAGCAGTACTTC. The encoded protein is CASSVAPPKSYEQYF.

This clonotype has more than one count but fewer than ten. The chain uses TRBV29-1 and TRBJ2-1, with D tentatively TRBD1 (6 bases). This CDR3 comprises 14 residues. Per the germline V gene, CDR1 is SQVTM and CDR2 is ANQGSEA. Trimming took off 6 bases at V and 6 bases at J, with 18 bases between the two ends. DNA for the CDR3: TGCAGCGTGGGCTTAGGGGGTATTGGCAATGAGCAGTTCTTC. It encodes CSVGLGGIGNEQFF.

As to this clonotype: A read error may explain this, as a much larger clone is one base away. The chain is built from TRBV6-1 and TRBJ1-3, with D possibly being TRBD1 (6 bases). V was trimmed by 6 bases and J by 7 bases, leaving 19 bases between them. The CDR3 is made up of 15 amino acids. Germline CDR1 is MNHNS and CDR2 is SASEGT. The CDR3 is CASRVQGSGGNTIYF. As DNA, the CDR3 is TGTGCCAGCAGGGTACAGGGATCTGGAGGCAACACCATATATTTT.

This clonotype has ten or more counts. V usage is TRBV9 and J usage is TRBJ1-6, with no clear D. The germline V gene has CDR1 SGDLS and CDR2 YYNGEE. Trimming stripped 3 bases from V and 0 bases from J, with 10 bases between. The CDR3 covers 16 residues. The CDR3, as DNA: TGTGCCAGCAGCGCCCTGCGGAGCTCCTATAATTCACCCCTCCACTTT. As protein: CASSALRSSYNSPLHF.

This clonotype was seen a handful of times. V usage is TRBV20-1 and J usage is TRBJ2-7; a possible D gene is TRBD2 (6 bases). The V and J ends lost 0 bases and 4 bases respectively, with 16 bases between them. Germline CDR1 reads DFQATT; CDR2 reads SNEGSKA (reference sequence). CDR3 length: 15 residues. The CDR3 here is CSARDGTLDWYEQYF. In nucleotides, the CDR3 is TGCAGTGCTAGAGATGGGACTTTAGATTGGTACGAGCAGTACTTC.

This clonotype was recorded a few times. The chain joins TRBV18 to TRBJ2-1, with TRBD1 matching over 7 bases. V was clipped by 1 base and J by 3 bases; unmatched bases: 6. The CDR3 length is 16 residues. The germline V gene has CDR1 KGHSH and CDR2 LQKENI. The CDR3 here is CASSPRIGGGYNEQFF. The CDR3 DNA follows: TGTGCCAGCTCACCACGTATAGGGGGCGGCTACAATGAGCAGTTCTTC.

Concerning this clonotype itself: A single base separates this from a much larger clone, so it may be a read error. The V and J genes are TRBV3-1 and TRBJ2-2; D remains ambiguous. V lost 0 bases to trimming and J lost 4 bases, with 12 bases between them. The germline CDR1 and CDR2 sequences are LGHDT and YNNKEL (reference sequence). The CDR3 extends over 16 amino acids. CDR3 bases: TGTGCCAGCAGCCAAGAGCCCCAATTTGGCACCGGGGAGCTGTTTTTT. Residues: CASSQEPQFGTGELFF.

In its sample, this clonotype was seen a few times. The chain uses TRBV29-1 and TRBJ2-1; 8 bases align to TRBD2. The germline gives CDR1 SQVTM, CDR2 ANQGSEA. This CDR3 comprises 13 residues. Losses at the gene ends were 3 bases for V and 5 bases for J; bases not matched to a gene: 3. CDR3 amino acids: CSVDPGGDNEQFF. CDR3 sequence (DNA): TGCAGCGTTGACCCGGGAGGGGACAATGAGCAGTTCTTC.

This clonotype has a single count. This rearrangement joins TRBV4-3 to TRBJ2-7, with D unclear. Germline lookup yields CDR1 LGHNA and CDR2 YSLEER. V lost 1 base and J lost 0, with 10 bases in between. The CDR3 has 15 residues. The CDR3 coding sequence is TGCGCCAGCAGCCAAGCGGTCGGTACCTCCTACGAGCAGTACTTC. It translates to CASSQAVGTSYEQYF.

A word on this clonotype: At one of its ends the junction is not consistent with the germline gene, which may arise from a read error. The genes are TRBV15 and TRBJ2-7; tentative D call: TRBD1 (7 bases). CDR1 is LNHNV, CDR2 YYDKDF, per germline (reference sequence). This CDR3 has 15 residues. Written as DNA, the CDR3 is TGTGCCACCAGCAGGCTCCCAGGGGGGTCCTACCAGCAGTACTTC. This translates into CATSRLPGGSYQQYF.

In its sample, this clonotype ranks as medium-sized. J is TRBJ2-7 and V is TRBV28; D ambiguous. The V end was cut by 2 bases, the J end by 4 bases, with 12 bases between. Germline CDR1 and CDR2: MDHEN and SYDVKM. The CDR3 extends over 14 amino acids. Here the CDR3 DNA reads TGTGCCAGCAGTTTACCCGCCTCGGAGTACGAGCAGTACTTC. It specifies CASSLPASEYEQYF.

Worth noting for this clonotype: Germline is not matched at one junction end, which may reflect a read error. The rearrangement links TRBV4-1 to TRBJ2-3; D is undetermined. The CDR3 sequence is 13 residues long. Germline CDR1 and CDR2: MGHRA and YSYEKL. CDR3: CASRQSPGDTRYF. CDR3 DNA sequence: TGCGCCAGCAGGCAATCCCCTGGGGATACGCGGTATTTT.

This clonotype was counted ten times or more. This sequence joins TRBV24-1 and TRBJ1-4; D is undetermined. V lost 5 bases to trimming and J lost 5 bases, with 11 bases between them. The CDR3 loop spans 14 amino acids. CDR1 is KGHDR, CDR2 SFDVKD, per germline. The CDR3 sequence: CATSGREPNEKLFF. The CDR3 region has the DNA TGTGCCACCAGTGGCCGGGAACCCAATGAAAAACTGTTTTTT.

This clonotype is labeled medium-sized. The chain recombines TRBV11-2 with TRBJ1-2; no clear D. The V end was cut by 5 bases, the J end by 3 bases, with 13 bases between. The CDR3 loop spans 14 amino acids. The germline CDR1 and CDR2 sequences are SGHAT and FQNNGV. CDR3 residues: CASSPGLGYYGYTF. DNA for the CDR3: TGTGCCAGCAGCCCGGGATTGGGCTACTATGGCTACACCTTC.

This clonotype qualifies as medium-sized. CDR3 bases: TGTGCCAGCAGCCCCGGGGGTGGGGCCGGAGATACGCAGTATTTT. As protein: CASSPGGGAGDTQYF. V gene TRBV6-1 combines with J gene TRBJ2-3; D possibly corresponds to TRBD2 (6 bases). Germline CDR1 MNHNS, CDR2 SASEGT. Trimming removed 6 bases at V and 5 bases at J, with 18 bases between. CDR3 length equals 15 residues.

This clonotype appeared once. A much larger clone lies one base from this, so it may be a read error. V is TRBV6-2 or TRBV6-3 and J is TRBJ2-2, with 8 bases lining up with TRBD2. Trimming cost V 10 bases and J 5 bases; bases outside gene matches: 12. The CDR3 runs 15 residues. Germline assignment: CDR1 MNHEY and CDR2 SVGEGT. The CDR3 protein is CANRLLAGRTGELFF. CDR3 coding DNA: TGTGCCAACAGACTCCTAGCGGGTAGAACCGGGGAGCTGTTTTTT.

In the case of this clonotype: A read error is possible here, since a much larger clone lies one base away. This chain links TRBV19 with TRBJ2-2; 9 nucleotides match TRBD2. The trim removed 5 bases at V and 0 bases at J, leaving 7 bases unmatched. CDR3 length: 17 residues. Germline CDR1 and CDR2: LNHDA and SQIVND (reference sequence). The CDR3 nucleotides read TGTGCCAGTAGTTCCGGGACTAGCTGGACGAACACCGGGGAGCTGTTTTTT. Translating it yields CASSSGTSWTNTGELFF. The full variable domain, completed using reference TRBV19 and TRBJ2-2, is DGGITQSPKYLFRKEGQNVTLSCEQNLNHDAMYWYRQDPGQGLRLIYYSQIVNDFQKGDIAEGYSVSREKKESFPLTVTSAQKNPTAFYLCASSSGTSWTNTGELFFGEGSRLTVL.

This clonotype was counted ten times or more. This chain connects TRBV20-1 to TRBJ2-1; TRBD2 aligns across 11 bases. The germline V gene has CDR1 DFQATT and CDR2 SNEGSKA (reference sequence). The CDR3 runs 17 residues. V gave up 0 bases and J gave up 9 bases; unmatched junction bases: 13. CDR3 sequence reads: CSARDLGRLAGLGEQFF. The CDR3 DNA follows: TGCAGTGCTAGAGATCTCGGGAGACTAGCGGGATTGGGTGAGCAGTTCTTC.

This chain links TRBV6-2 or TRBV6-3 with TRBJ2-2; no reliable D call. V dropped 5 bases and J dropped 4 bases, with 8 bases sitting between them. CDR3 size: 13 residues. Germline-derived CDR1 and CDR2 are MNHEY and SVGEGT. CDR3 bases: TGTGCCAGCAGTAAATCAACCACCGGGGAGCTGTTTTTT. Encoded protein: CASSKSTTGELFF.

This clonotype was observed at least ten times. The genes are TRBV20-1 and TRBJ2-1, with TRBD2 as a possible D gene (5 bases). Trimming removed 6 bases at V and 12 bases at J, with 27 bases between. This CDR3 has 15 residues. CDR1 DFQATT and CDR2 SNEGSKA come from the germline V gene (reference sequence). This CDR3 is CSAIKNGNSMSGQFF. As DNA, the CDR3 is TGCAGTGCGATCAAAAACGGGAATTCTATGTCGGGGCAGTTCTTC.

Relative to its sample, this clonotype is medium-sized (0.01 to 0.1%). The rearrangement links TRBV18 to TRBJ2-7; D possibly uses TRBD1 or TRBD2 (5 bases each). V gave up 3 bases and J gave up 2 bases, with 14 bases separating them. The CDR3 is 15 residues long. Germline assignment: CDR1 KGHSH and CDR2 LQKENI. CDR3 nucleotide sequence: TGTGCCAGCTCACCCTGGGACGGAAACACCTACGAGCAGTACTTC. This encodes CASSPWDGNTYEQYF.